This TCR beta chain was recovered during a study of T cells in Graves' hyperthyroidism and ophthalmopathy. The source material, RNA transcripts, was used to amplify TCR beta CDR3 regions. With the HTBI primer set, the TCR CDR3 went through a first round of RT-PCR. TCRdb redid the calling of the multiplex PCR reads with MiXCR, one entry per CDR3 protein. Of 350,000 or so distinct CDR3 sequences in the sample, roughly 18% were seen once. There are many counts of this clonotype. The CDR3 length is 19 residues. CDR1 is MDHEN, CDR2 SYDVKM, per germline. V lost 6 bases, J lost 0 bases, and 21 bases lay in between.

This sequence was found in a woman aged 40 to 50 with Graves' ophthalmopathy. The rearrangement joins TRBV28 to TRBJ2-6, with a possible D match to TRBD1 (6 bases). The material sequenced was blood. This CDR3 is CASRDSSIRFYSGANVLTF. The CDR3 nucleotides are TGTGCCAGCAGGGACAGTAGTATAAGATTCTACTCTGGGGCCAACGTCCTGACTTTC.